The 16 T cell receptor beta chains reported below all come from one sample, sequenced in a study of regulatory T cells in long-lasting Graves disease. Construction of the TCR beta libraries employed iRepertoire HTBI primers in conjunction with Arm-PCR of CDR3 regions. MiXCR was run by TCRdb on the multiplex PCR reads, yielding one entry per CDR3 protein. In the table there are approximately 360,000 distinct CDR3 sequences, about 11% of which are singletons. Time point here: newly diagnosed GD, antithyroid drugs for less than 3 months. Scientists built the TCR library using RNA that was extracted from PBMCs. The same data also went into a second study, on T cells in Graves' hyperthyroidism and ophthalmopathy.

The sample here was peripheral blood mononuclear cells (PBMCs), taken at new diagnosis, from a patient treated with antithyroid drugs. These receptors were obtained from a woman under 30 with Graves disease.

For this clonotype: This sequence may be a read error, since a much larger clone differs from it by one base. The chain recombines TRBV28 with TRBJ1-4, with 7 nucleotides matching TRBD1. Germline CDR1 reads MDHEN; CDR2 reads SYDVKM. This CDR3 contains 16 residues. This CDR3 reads CASSLYRGLRNEKLLF. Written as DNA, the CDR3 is TGTGCCAGCAGTTTGTACAGGGGCTTAAGGAATGAAAAACTGCTTTTT.

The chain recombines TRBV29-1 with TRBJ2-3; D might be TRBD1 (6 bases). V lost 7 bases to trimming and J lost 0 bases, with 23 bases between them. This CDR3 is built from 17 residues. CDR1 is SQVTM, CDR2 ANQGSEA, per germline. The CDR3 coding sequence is TGCAGCGCCAAATTTTGGGGGCGGACTTTGAGCACAGATACGCAGTATTTT. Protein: CSAKFWGRTLSTDTQYF.

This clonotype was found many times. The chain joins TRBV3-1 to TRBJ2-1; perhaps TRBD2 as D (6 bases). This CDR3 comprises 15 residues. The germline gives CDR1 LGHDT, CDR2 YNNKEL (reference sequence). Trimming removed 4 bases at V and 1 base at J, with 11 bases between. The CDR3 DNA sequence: TGTGCCAGCAGCCTAATGGGGGGTTCCTACAATGAGCAGTTCTTC. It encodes CASSLMGGSYNEQFF.

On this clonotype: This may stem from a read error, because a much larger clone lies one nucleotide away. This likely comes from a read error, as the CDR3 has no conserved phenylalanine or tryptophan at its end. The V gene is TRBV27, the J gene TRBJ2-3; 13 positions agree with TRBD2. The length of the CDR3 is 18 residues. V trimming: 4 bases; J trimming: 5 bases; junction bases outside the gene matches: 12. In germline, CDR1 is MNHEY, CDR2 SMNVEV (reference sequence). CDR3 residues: CASSSLTTSGRAGDTQYL. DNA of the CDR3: TGTGCCAGCAGTTCGCTGACTACTAGCGGGAGGGCCGGAGATACGCAGTATCTT.

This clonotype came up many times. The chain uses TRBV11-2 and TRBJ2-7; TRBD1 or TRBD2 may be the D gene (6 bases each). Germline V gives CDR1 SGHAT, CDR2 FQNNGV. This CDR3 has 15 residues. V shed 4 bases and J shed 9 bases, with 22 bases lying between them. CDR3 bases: TGTGCCAGCAGCTCGATCGACCTGGGGGGCTTTGCGCAGTACTTC. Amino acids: CASSSIDLGGFAQYF.

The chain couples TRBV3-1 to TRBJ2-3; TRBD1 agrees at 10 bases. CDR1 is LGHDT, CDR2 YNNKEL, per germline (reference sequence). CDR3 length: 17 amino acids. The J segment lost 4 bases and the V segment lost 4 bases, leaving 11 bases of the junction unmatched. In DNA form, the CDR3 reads TGTGCCAGCAGCCTTCAGGCCGACAGGGGGCTCGCAGATACGCAGTATTTT. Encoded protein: CASSLQADRGLADTQYF.

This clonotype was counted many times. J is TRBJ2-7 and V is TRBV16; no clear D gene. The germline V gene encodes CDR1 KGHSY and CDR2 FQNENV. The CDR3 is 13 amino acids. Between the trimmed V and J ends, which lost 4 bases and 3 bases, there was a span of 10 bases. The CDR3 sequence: CASSLRPDYEQYF. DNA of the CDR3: TGTGCCAGCAGCCTTCGACCCGACTACGAGCAGTACTTC.

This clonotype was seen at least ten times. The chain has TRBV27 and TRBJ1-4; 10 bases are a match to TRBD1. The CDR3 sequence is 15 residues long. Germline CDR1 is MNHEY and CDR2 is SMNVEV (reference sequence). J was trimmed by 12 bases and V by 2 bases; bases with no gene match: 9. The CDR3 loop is CASSLVGTGVVELFF. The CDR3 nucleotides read TGTGCCAGCAGTTTAGTGGGGACAGGGGTGGTGGAACTGTTTTTT. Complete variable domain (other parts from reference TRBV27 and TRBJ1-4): EAQVTQNPRYLITVTGKKLTVTCSQNMNHEYMSWYRQDPGLGLRQIYYSMNVEVTDKGDVPEGYKVSRKEKRNFPLILESPSPNQTSLYFCASSLVGTGVVELFFGSGTQLSVL.

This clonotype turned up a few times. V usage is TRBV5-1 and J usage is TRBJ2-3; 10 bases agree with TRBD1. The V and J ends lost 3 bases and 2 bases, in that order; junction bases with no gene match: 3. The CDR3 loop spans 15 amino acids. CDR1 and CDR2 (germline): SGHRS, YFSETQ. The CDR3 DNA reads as TGCGCCAGCAGCTGGGGACAGGGGATCACAGATACGCAGTATTTT. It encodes CASSWGQGITDTQYF.

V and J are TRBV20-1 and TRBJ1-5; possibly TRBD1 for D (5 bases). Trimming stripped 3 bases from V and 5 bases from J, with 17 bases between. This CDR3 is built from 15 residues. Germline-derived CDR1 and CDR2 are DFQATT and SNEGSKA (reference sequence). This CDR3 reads CSASPFQGRHQPQHF. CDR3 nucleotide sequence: TGCAGTGCTAGCCCCTTTCAGGGAAGACATCAGCCCCAGCATTTT.

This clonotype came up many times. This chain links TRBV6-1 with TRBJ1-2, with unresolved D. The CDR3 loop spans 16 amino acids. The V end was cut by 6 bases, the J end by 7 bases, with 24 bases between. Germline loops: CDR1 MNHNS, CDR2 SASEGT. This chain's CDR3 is CASSPDKDSLGSGYTF. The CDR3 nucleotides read TGTGCCAGCAGCCCCGACAAGGATAGCCTAGGGAGTGGCTACACCTTC.

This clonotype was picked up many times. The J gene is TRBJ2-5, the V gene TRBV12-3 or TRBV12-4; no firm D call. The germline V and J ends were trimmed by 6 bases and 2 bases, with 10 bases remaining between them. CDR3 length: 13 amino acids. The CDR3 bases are TGTGCCAGCAGCGCCGAGGATCAAGAGACCCAGTACTTC. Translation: CASSAEDQETQYF.

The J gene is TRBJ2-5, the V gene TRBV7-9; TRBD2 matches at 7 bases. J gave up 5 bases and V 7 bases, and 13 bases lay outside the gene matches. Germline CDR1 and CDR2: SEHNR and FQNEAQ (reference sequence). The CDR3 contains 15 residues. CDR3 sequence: CASIGWEGTNETQYF. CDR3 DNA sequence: TGTGCCAGCATTGGATGGGAGGGGACCAATGAGACCCAGTACTTC. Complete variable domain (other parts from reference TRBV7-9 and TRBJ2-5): DTGVSQNPRHKITKRGQNVTFRCDPISEHNRLYWYRQTLGQGPEFLTYFQNEAQLEKSRLLSDRFSAERPKGSFSTLEIQRTEQGDSAMYLCASIGWEGTNETQYFGPGTRLLVL.

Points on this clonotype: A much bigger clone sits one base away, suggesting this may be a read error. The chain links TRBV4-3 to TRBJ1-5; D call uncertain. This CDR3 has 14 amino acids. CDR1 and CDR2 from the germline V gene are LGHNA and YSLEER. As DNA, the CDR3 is TGCGCCAGCAGCCAAGACAGGTCCAATCAGCTCCAGCATTTT. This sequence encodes CASSQDRSNQLQHF.

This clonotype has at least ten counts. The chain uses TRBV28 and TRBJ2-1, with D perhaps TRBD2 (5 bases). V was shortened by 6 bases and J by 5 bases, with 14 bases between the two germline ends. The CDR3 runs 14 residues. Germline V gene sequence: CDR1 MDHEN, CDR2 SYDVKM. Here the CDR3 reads CASRTFSGNNEQFF. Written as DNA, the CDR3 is TGTGCCAGCAGGACGTTCAGCGGAAACAATGAGCAGTTCTTC.

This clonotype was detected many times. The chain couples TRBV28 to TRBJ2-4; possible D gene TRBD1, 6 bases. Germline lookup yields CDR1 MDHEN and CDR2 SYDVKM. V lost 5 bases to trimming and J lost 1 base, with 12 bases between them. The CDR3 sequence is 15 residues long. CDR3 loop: CASSQQGLAKNIQYF. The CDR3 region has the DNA TGTGCCAGCAGTCAACAGGGATTGGCCAAAAACATTCAGTACTTC.